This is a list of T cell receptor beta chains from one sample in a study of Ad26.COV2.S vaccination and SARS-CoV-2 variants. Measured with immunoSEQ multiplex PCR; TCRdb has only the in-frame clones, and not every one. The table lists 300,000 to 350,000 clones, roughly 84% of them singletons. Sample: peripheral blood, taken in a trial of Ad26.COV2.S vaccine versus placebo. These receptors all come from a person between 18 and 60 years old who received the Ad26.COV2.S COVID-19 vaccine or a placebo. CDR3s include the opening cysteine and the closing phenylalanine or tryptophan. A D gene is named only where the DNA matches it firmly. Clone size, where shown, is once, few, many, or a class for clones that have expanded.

cdr3_nt: TGTGCCAGCAGCTTGGGCAGGTCATCTAATGAAAAACTGTTTTTT
cdr3_aa: CASSLGRSSNEKLFF
d_call: .
j_call: TRBJ1-4
v_call: TRBV5-5
clone_size: .

cdr3_nt: TGTGCCATCAGACAACAGGGAGTGGGGTACGAGCAGTACTTC
cdr3_aa: CAIRQQGVGYEQYF
d_call: .
j_call: TRBJ2-7
v_call: TRBV10-3
clone_size: .

cdr3_nt: TGTGCCAGTACTCTCAGGAAAATGAACACTGAAGCTTTCTTT
cdr3_aa: CASTLRKMNTEAFF
d_call: .
j_call: TRBJ1-1
v_call: TRBV6-5
clone_size: few

cdr3_nt: TGCGCCAGCAGCCAAGATTCGGCGACAGCCTCTTCCTACGAGCAGTACTTC
cdr3_aa: CASSQDSATASSYEQYF
d_call: .
j_call: TRBJ2-7
v_call: TRBV4-1
clone_size: once

cdr3_nt: TGTGCCTCAGCAAGGAGCTCCTACGAGCAGTACTTC
cdr3_aa: CASARSSYEQYF
d_call: .
j_call: TRBJ2-7
v_call: TRBV18
clone_size: .

cdr3_nt: TGTGCCAGCAGCGGGCAGCCTCACGATACGCAGTATTTT
cdr3_aa: CASSGQPHDTQYF
d_call: .
j_call: TRBJ2-3
v_call: TRBV7-3
clone_size: .

cdr3_nt: TGTGCCATCAGTAGTGGGCCCAGGACAGGGACGTACGAGCAGTACTTC
cdr3_aa: CAISSGPRTGTYEQYF
d_call: TRBD1
j_call: TRBJ2-7
v_call: TRBV10-3
clone_size: .

cdr3_nt: TGCGCCAGCAGCCAAGATGGCCTAGGGGTATCGAACACTGAAGCTTTCTTT
cdr3_aa: CASSQDGLGVSNTEAFF
d_call: .
j_call: TRBJ1-1
v_call: TRBV4-1
clone_size: few

cdr3_nt: TGTGCCAGCAGCTCAGGTGCCTACAATGAGCAGTTCTTC
cdr3_aa: CASSSGAYNEQFF
d_call: .
j_call: TRBJ2-1
v_call: TRBV13
clone_size: .

cdr3_nt: TGTGCCAGCAGCTTAATCGCGGGGGGCAGCGAGCAGTACTTC
cdr3_aa: CASSLIAGGSEQYF
d_call: TRBD2
j_call: TRBJ2-7
v_call: TRBV7-2
clone_size: .

cdr3_nt: TGTGCCGCCGGCCCGAAGGCCAACACTGAAGCTTTCTTT
cdr3_aa: CAAGPKANTEAFF
d_call: .
j_call: TRBJ1-1
v_call: TRBV10-3
clone_size: .

cdr3_nt: TGCGCCAGCAGCCACCTAACATTGGACTATGGCTACACCTTC
cdr3_aa: CASSHLTLDYGYTF
d_call: .
j_call: TRBJ1-2
v_call: TRBV4-3
clone_size: .

cdr3_nt: TGTGCCAGCAGTACCTTAGCGGGGGGCGAGTACGAGCAGTACTTC
cdr3_aa: CASSTLAGGEYEQYF
d_call: TRBD2
j_call: TRBJ2-7
v_call: TRBV6-5
clone_size: .

cdr3_nt: TGCGCCAGCAGCTTGGCCGCAACATCTAATGAAAAACTGTTTTTT
cdr3_aa: CASSLAATSNEKLFF
d_call: .
j_call: TRBJ1-4
v_call: TRBV5-1
clone_size: .

cdr3_nt: TGTGCCAGTTGCTTGGGGGTTCGTCCCTTCTATAATTCACCCCTCCACTTT
cdr3_aa: CASCLGVRPFYNSPLHF
d_call: .
j_call: TRBJ1-6
v_call: TRBV2
clone_size: .

cdr3_nt: TGCGCCAGCAGCGTCCTCGGGCTAGCGAAGGGAAATGAGCAGTTCTTC
cdr3_aa: CASSVLGLAKGNEQFF
d_call: .
j_call: TRBJ2-1
v_call: TRBV5-1
clone_size: few

cdr3_nt: TGTGCCAGCAGTATAGGACGGGACAATTCACCCCTCCACTTT
cdr3_aa: CASSIGRDNSPLHF
d_call: .
j_call: TRBJ1-6
v_call: TRBV9
clone_size: .

cdr3_nt: TGTGCCAGCAGCCGATACCGACGGACAGGGGGCCCACTACAGGGGCAGTTCTTC
cdr3_aa: CASSRYRRTGGPLQGQFF
d_call: TRBD1
j_call: TRBJ2-1
v_call: TRBV6-6
clone_size: .

cdr3_nt: TGTGCCAGCAGTTATGTGGGGCCCGACTATGGCTACACCTTC
cdr3_aa: CASSYVGPDYGYTF
d_call: .
j_call: TRBJ1-2
v_call: TRBV6-5
clone_size: .

cdr3_nt: TGTGCCACCAGTGATGACAGGGAAGGAGAGAGGACTGAAGCTTTCTTT
cdr3_aa: CATSDDREGERTEAFF
d_call: TRBD1
j_call: TRBJ1-1
v_call: TRBV24-1
clone_size: .

cdr3_nt: TGCGCCAGCAGCCCCCAGGGGACTGAAGCTTTCTTT
cdr3_aa: CASSPQGTEAFF
d_call: .
j_call: TRBJ1-1
v_call: TRBV5-1
clone_size: .

cdr3_nt: TGTGCCAGCAGTTTGGACAGACCAGATACGCAGTATTTT
cdr3_aa: CASSLDRPDTQYF
d_call: .
j_call: TRBJ2-3
v_call: TRBV27
clone_size: .

cdr3_nt: TGCGCCAGCAGCCAAGATCTCTTGGGGGACTATGGCTACACCTTC
cdr3_aa: CASSQDLLGDYGYTF
d_call: .
j_call: TRBJ1-2
v_call: TRBV4-3
clone_size: .

cdr3_nt: TGTGCCAGCAGCTTGGCTTTTAACAGGCAAAGAAACACCATATATTTT
cdr3_aa: CASSLAFNRQRNTIYF
d_call: .
j_call: TRBJ1-3
v_call: TRBV5-5
clone_size: .

cdr3_nt: TGCGCCAGCAGCCAGGGACAGGGAGGCTATGGCTACACCTTC
cdr3_aa: CASSQGQGGYGYTF
d_call: TRBD1
j_call: TRBJ1-2
v_call: TRBV4-3
clone_size: .

cdr3_nt: TGTGCCAGTAGTATAGGGTCCAGGGGAGTGTACCAGCCCCAGCATTTT
cdr3_aa: CASSIGSRGVYQPQHF
d_call: .
j_call: TRBJ1-5
v_call: TRBV19
clone_size: .

cdr3_nt: TGTGCCAGCAGTGCATTAACAGGGAGCGTATACGAGCAGTACTTC
cdr3_aa: CASSALTGSVYEQYF
d_call: .
j_call: TRBJ2-7
v_call: TRBV28
clone_size: .

cdr3_nt: TGTGCCAGCGGGGCCCCAAGCTCCTACAATGAGCAGTTCTTC
cdr3_aa: CASGAPSSYNEQFF
d_call: .
j_call: TRBJ2-1
v_call: TRBV9
clone_size: .

cdr3_nt: TGTGCCAGCAGCCCCGGGGGAGAGCAGTACTTC
cdr3_aa: CASSPGGEQYF
d_call: .
j_call: TRBJ2-7
v_call: TRBV3-1/TRBV3-2
clone_size: .

cdr3_nt: TGTGCCAGCAGCTTAGCCAGGGACGCTTACGAGCAGTACTTC
cdr3_aa: CASSLARDAYEQYF
d_call: .
j_call: TRBJ2-7
v_call: TRBV7-9
clone_size: .